This T cell receptor beta chain stems from a study of T cell responses to AZD1222 COVID-19 vaccine (dated by TCRdb to the early 2020s). Study-wide context: A total of 240 or so trial participants underwent TCR sequencing, of whom about 210 had received two doses of AZD1222 and about 25 had received two doses of the MenACWY control vaccine. Enrollment into the trials was organized by age into subgroups of 18-55, 56-69 and 70-plus years, and those subgroups contained roughly 150, 30 and 60 TCR-sequenced participants, respectively.

What the authors observed across the whole study: Spike-specific TCR breadth and depth rose significantly after two AZD1222 doses compared with day 0 and with MenACWY recipients. No day 14 peak-response samples were available, so repertoires were characterized only after the peak T cell response. In the small 56-69-year group, the increase in depth fell short of significance, most likely because of low power. Participants were mostly white British and included more females than males, and it was suggested by the authors that clonal diversity may have been underestimated. Conclusions about previously exposed vaccinees are limited, since just 6 or 7 AZD1222 recipients were seropositive for SARS-CoV-2 at baseline. Epitopes outside the regions mutated in the B.1.351 and B.1.1.7 variants were reportedly recognized by nearly half of the unique spike-specific TCRs. CD4 TCRs associated with the vaccine covered the entire spike protein, and the dominant responses were in regions 160-218 and 743-854.

Concerning this clone itself: Its antigen target is currently unknown. There are no base qualities to consult, and no much larger clone falls within one base.

The time point label of this sample denotes: about 28 days (+/-7) after the second vaccine dose. AZD1222 recipients with second doses at about 4 weeks or about 12 weeks were pooled, because spike-specific TCR depth and breadth did not differ between schedules. Samples from vaccinated people were obtained from the UK trials COV001 and COV002, which included a single-blind randomized controlled phase 2/3 trial of AZD1222 (ChAdOx1 nCoV-19) in healthy adults. For TCRbeta chain sequencing, PBMC samples were collected from trial participants at day 0 and at day 28 after the second dose. The CDR3 regions of human TCRbeta chains were analyzed by immunosequencing. Turning to the authors' computational methods: Repertoire TCRs were matched against a reference library of SARS-CoV-2-specific TCRs generated with the MIRA antigen-specificity platform. Breadth was defined as the fraction of unique TCRs that were SARS-CoV-2-associated. Depth was defined as the fraction of total T cells that were SARS-CoV-2-associated. Each spike-specific TCR was assigned to its reactive spike region and to a CD4 or CD8 class using the MIRA data. Log10-transformed breadth and depth values were compared by one-way ANOVA with Sidak's multiple comparisons tests. Entries here come from immuneACCESS through TCRdb and include only in-frame sequences with V and J called. Some clones fail to appear in such tables; in the studies checked, an unresolved V gene covers under half of the shortfall, and the cause of the remainder is unknown. The V and J calls and the clone size are those of that table, but D and trimming were determined from the DNA. Present in this sample are 110,000 or so clones, approximately 88% of which were seen just once. About 6% of the sample is in the top ten clones.

The input for sequencing was peripheral blood, taken 28 days after the second AZD1222 dose. The TCR sequence derives from an adult who received the AZD1222 COVID-19 vaccine.

The DNA sequence is TGTGCCAGCAGCCAAGTAGCCGCAGATACGCAGTATTTT. Translated, this gives CASSQVAADTQYF. The sequence is built from TRBV3-1 (or the pseudogene TRBV3-2) and TRBJ2-3; no D gene call is confident. V is reduced by 1 base and J by 4 bases, leaving a spacing of 6 bases between them. Per the germline V gene (reference sequence), LGHDT is the CDR1 and YNNKEL is the CDR2. The CDR3 holds 13 amino acids from the cysteine to the phenylalanine. Only CDR3 DNA remains: 39 bases, in frame from the first base.